This T cell receptor (beta chain) stems from a study of T cell responses to AZD1222 COVID-19 vaccine. Concerning this clone itself: The same CDR3 arises from other DNA sequences in this sample as well.

The assay was immunoSEQ multiplex PCR, and TCRdb's table has in-frame clones only and misses some. Of 90,000 to 100,000 clones in the sample, around nine tenths were seen once. V was trimmed by 5 bases and J by 6 bases, leaving 16 bases between them. This CDR3 has 14 residues. The germline gives CDR1 MDHEN, CDR2 SYDVKM. The chain joins TRBV28 to TRBJ1-1; TRBD1 might be the D (6 bases). This TCR was sampled from an adult who received the AZD1222 COVID-19 vaccine. Sequenced material: peripheral blood, taken 28 days after the second AZD1222 dose. The CDR3 is CASSLQGGRAEAFF. The CDR3 region has the DNA TGTGCCAGCAGTCTACAGGGTGGGAGGGCTGAAGCTTTCTTT.